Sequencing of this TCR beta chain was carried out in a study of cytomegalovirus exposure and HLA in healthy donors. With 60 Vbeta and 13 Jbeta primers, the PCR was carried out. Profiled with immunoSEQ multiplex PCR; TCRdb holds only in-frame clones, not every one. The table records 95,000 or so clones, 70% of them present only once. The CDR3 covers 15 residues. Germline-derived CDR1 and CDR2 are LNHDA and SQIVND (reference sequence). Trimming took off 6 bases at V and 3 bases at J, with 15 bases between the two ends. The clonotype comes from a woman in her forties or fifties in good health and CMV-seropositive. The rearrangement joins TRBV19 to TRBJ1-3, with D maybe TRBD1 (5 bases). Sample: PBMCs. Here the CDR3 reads CASSPTLGGGNTIYF. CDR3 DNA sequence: TGTGCCAGTAGCCCCACCTTGGGGGGTGGAAACACCATATATTTT.